Below, one TCR beta chain is given with its context. This sample was included in a study of CDR3 diversity in severe acne. CDR1 and CDR2 from the germline V gene are MNHEY and SVGAGI. This CDR3 is built from 15 residues. V lost 4 bases, J lost 1 base, and 13 bases lay in between. From the PCR reads, TCRdb called clonotypes with MiXCR, one entry per CDR3 protein. This table has 65,000 to 95,000 distinct CDR3 sequences, around 49% appearing once. The source of this sequence is a male donor in good health, without acne. The chain recombines TRBV6-5 with TRBJ1-1; possibly TRBD1 for D (5 bases). The sample taken for sequencing was blood. The CDR3 DNA reads as TGTGCCAGCAGTTCCCCCCGCGGGACGAACACTGAAGCTTTCTTT. Protein sequence: CASSSPRGTNTEAFF.